This T cell receptor (beta chain) was retrieved from a study of radiotherapy plus CTLA-4 blockade in lung cancer. Overall study context: Under 20% of patients responded objectively, and about 30% achieved disease control. Notes on the study in general: Among blood TCR repertoires after radiotherapy plus ipilimumab, tumor-derived clones expanded. Interferon-beta, together with early blood T cell clone dynamics, reportedly best predicted response.

Repertoires were generated with immunoSEQ multiplex PCR, while TCRdb's copy carries only in-frame clones and drops some. The sample shows fewer than 45,000 clones, more than 80% of them seen only once. For this clone: What it recognizes is unknown.

The sample consisted of peripheral blood, taken from a patient treated with radiotherapy plus ipilimumab. The sequence was obtained from a human donor with non-small cell lung cancer who had stable disease on radiotherapy plus ipilimumab.

The CDR3 nucleotides are TGTGCCAGCAGTTTAACAGGGACGAAGGGCTACACCTTC. Translating gives CASSLTGTKGYTF. The V gene is TRBV28, the J gene TRBJ1-2, with D perhaps matching TRBD1 (6 bases). The germline V gene encodes CDR1 MDHEN and CDR2 SYDVKM. The CDR3 covers 13 residues. With 2 bases removed from V and 8 bases from J, the gap between germline ends came to 12 bases.